This T cell receptor beta chain emerged from a study of neoadjuvant nivolumab and ipilimumab in lung cancer (dated by TCRdb to between 2020 and 2021). The study in broad terms: Intravenous nivolumab was dosed at 3 mg/kg on days 1, 15 and 29, and in the combination arm ipilimumab 1 mg/kg was added on day 1 only. Matched pretherapy and resected tumor pairs were analyzed from seven patients, of whom four had been treated with nivolumab and three with nivolumab plus ipilimumab. The major pathologic response (MPR) rate in the intention-to-treat population in each study arm was designated as the primary trial endpoint. TCR repertoires were compared between pretherapy (baseline) peripheral blood and tumors resected at surgery after neoadjuvant immune checkpoint blockade. In the trial, almost 45 patients with operable NSCLC were treated, of whom some 23 were randomized to nivolumab monotherapy and roughly 21 to nivolumab plus ipilimumab. Overall results and qualifications from the work: No significant correlation was found between TCR clonality and pathologic tumor regression, and only one major-pathologic-response sample was available for the clonality analysis. A small number of samples was subjected to TCR sequencing. Richness in tumors resected after neoadjuvant therapy showed a positive correlation with pretherapy blood TCR richness (Spearman R ≈ 0.79). TCR richness and clonality were greater in resected tumors than in tumor-adjacent uninvolved lung, and increases were seen in more dual-therapy-treated tumors. From pretherapy to surgery, tumor T-cell richness and clonality increased in three of three dual-therapy tumors but in only two of four nivolumab-treated tumors.

The CDR3 sequence holds 14 residues, the cysteine and phenylalanine included. Only the CDR3 region is kept as DNA, spanning 42 bases read in frame from base 1. V loses 5 bases of germline sequence and J loses 8 bases, and the interval between the two ends is 15 bases. Via the germline V gene (reference sequence), CDR1 is SEHNR and CDR2 FQNEAQ. The library was obtained by the immunoSEQ multiplex PCR assay. The paper's processing steps were these. Richness and clonality were used to summarize the repertoires, and clones that significantly expanded or contracted between pre- and post-therapy samples were identified. In its TCRdb copy, this immuneACCESS table keeps in-frame sequences only and misses some clones. Where compared with another copy, unresolved V genes explain less than half of these, and the others have no known cause. D and trimming were read from the DNA, whereas the V and J calls and clone size are those reported in that table. The table for this sample lists 3,800 or so clones; 75% of them were counted only once. The top ten clonotypes cover under 1.5% of the sample.

In this sample, this clone turned up a few times. Its antigen is still unknown. No per-base quality is available; no much larger clone lies one base away. This specimen's time point label, per the study, means: at surgical resection after neoadjuvant nivolumab +/- ipilimumab. Samples were obtained from the phase 2 randomized NEOSTAR trial, in which neoadjuvant nivolumab or nivolumab plus ipilimumab followed by surgery was tested in operable NSCLC. The TCR sequence derives from an adult with non-small cell lung cancer. The input for sequencing was peripheral blood, taken after neoadjuvant nivolumab, alone or with ipilimumab, at or shortly before surgery. Rearrangement joined TRBV7-9 to TRBJ1-4, with the D gene not confidently named. The CDR3 has the sequence CASSLVSMGEKLFF. The sequence in DNA is TGTGCCAGCAGCCTCGTTTCCATGGGGGAAAAACTGTTTTTT.